This T cell receptor (beta chain) derives from a study of cytomegalovirus exposure and HLA in healthy donors. Concerning this clone: The antigen is unknown.

Points from the study as a whole: It was confirmed in vitro that a few of the CMV-associated chains were specific for CMV antigens. After further analysis at a later stage, 16,951 TCR beta sequences were associated with HLA alleles at 0.05 false discovery rate. Among TCR sequences, most were rare, though some public TCRs appeared in many donors.

In the PCR, 60 Vbeta and 13 Jbeta primers were used. The method was immunoSEQ multiplex PCR; TCRdb's version includes in-frame clones alone and lacks a portion of them. There are around 210,000 clones in the sample; roughly three quarters occur only once, and 1.7% lies in the top ten. The source is a man in his fifties in good health and CMV-seronegative. The sequenced sample was PBMCs.

CDR3 residues: CASSEQGETQYF. CDR3 nucleotides: TGCGCCAGCAGTGAACAGGGGGAGACCCAGTACTTC. The V and J genes are TRBV10-2 and TRBJ2-5; 7 bases agree with TRBD1. The ends lost 3 bases at V and 5 bases at J; junction bases unmatched: 0. The CDR3 loop spans 12 amino acids. Germline-derived CDR1 and CDR2 are WSHSY and SAAADI.